Below are 21 T cell receptor beta chains sequenced from a single sample in a study of T cells in Graves' hyperthyroidism and ophthalmopathy. Amplified TCR beta CDR3 regions came from RNA transcripts. First-round RT-PCR with HTBI primers amplified the TCR CDR3 region. TCRdb called the multiplex PCR reads again in MiXCR, with one record for every CDR3 protein. The data contain fewer than 350,000 distinct CDR3 sequences, approximately 14% of them seen just once; the ten biggest clones take up 7.9%. The specimen was blood. The receptors come from a woman in her 40s with Graves' hyperthyroidism.

This clonotype was recorded many times. The V gene is TRBV2, the J gene TRBJ1-6; no clear D gene. V lost 7 bases and J lost 0, with 4 bases in between. This CDR3 comprises 13 residues. Looked up from germline, CDR1 is SNHLY and CDR2 is FYNNEI. In DNA form, the CDR3 reads TGTGCCAGCATGAGCTCCTATAATTCACCCCTCCACTTT. This encodes CASMSSYNSPLHF.

In its sample, this clonotype was seen many times. The chain carries TRBV20-1 and TRBJ2-3; unclear D gene. The length of the CDR3 is 14 residues. Germline assignment: CDR1 DFQATT and CDR2 SNEGSKA (reference sequence). Trimming cost V 5 bases and J 7 bases, with 19 bases left between them. The CDR3 DNA reads as TGCAGTGCTGACCCCGACACCCTTTCAAATACGCAGTATTTT. It translates to CSADPDTLSNTQYF.

The chain employs TRBV12-5 and TRBJ2-1, with D possibly being TRBD1 (5 bases). The CDR3 extends over 15 amino acids. CDR1 is LGHNT, CDR2 FRNRAP, per germline. Trimming shortened V by 7 bases and J by 0 bases, and 13 bases separated the two germline ends. The CDR3 DNA follows: TGTGCTAGTGCACAATATGGGGCCTCCTACAATGAGCAGTTCTTC. Its protein product is CASAQYGASYNEQFF.

This clonotype was recorded at least ten times. The genes are TRBV12-3 or TRBV12-4 and TRBJ1-1; D might be TRBD1 (5 bases). V lost 4 bases to trimming and J lost 6 bases, with 12 bases between them. This CDR3 has 13 amino acids. Written as DNA, the CDR3 is TGTGCCAGCAGTTGGGGCACAGGCGCTGAAGCTTTCTTT. It encodes CASSWGTGAEAFF.

This clonotype was seen at least ten times. This rearrangement joins TRBV6-5 to TRBJ2-7, with D tentatively TRBD1 or TRBD2 (5 bases each). CDR3 length: 14 amino acids. Trimming stripped 2 bases from V and 3 bases from J, with 11 bases between. Germline CDR1 is MNHEY and CDR2 is SVGAGI. The CDR3 loop is CASSYGTVGYEQYF. DNA of the CDR3: TGTGCCAGCAGTTACGGGACGGTGGGCTACGAGCAGTACTTC.

This clonotype was detected many times. This chain connects TRBV6-1 to TRBJ2-4, with a weak D call TRBD2 (5 bases). Germline V gives CDR1 MNHNS, CDR2 SASEGT. The V end was cut by 0 bases, the J end by 0 bases, with 9 bases between. This CDR3 has 16 amino acids. The CDR3 DNA follows: TGTGCCAGCAGTGAAGCTAGCGTTGGAGCCAAAAACATTCAGTACTTC. This sequence encodes CASSEASVGAKNIQYF.

The gene calls are TRBV27 and TRBJ2-3; D may correspond to TRBD1 or TRBD2 (6 bases each). CDR3 length: 16 residues. Germline lookup yields CDR1 MNHEY and CDR2 SMNVEV (reference sequence). V was trimmed by 1 base and J by 3 bases, leaving 14 bases between them. The CDR3 DNA reads as TGTGCCAGCAGTTTATTAGGGGGAGGAAGGACAGATACGCAGTATTTT. Residues: CASSLLGGGRTDTQYF.

This clonotype was picked up many times. The chain recombines TRBV7-9 with TRBJ1-1; 8 bases align to TRBD1. V gave up 1 base and J gave up 4 bases; unmatched junction bases: 5. CDR1 is SEHNR and CDR2 is FQNEAQ in the germline V gene (reference sequence). The CDR3 has 15 residues. CDR3 in DNA: TGTGCCAGCAGCTTAGTGCAGGGGGCCATCACTGAAGCTTTCTTT. Translation gives CASSLVQGAITEAFF.

This clonotype was counted only a few times. Given a much more abundant clone one base away, this may be a read error. V and J are TRBV2 and TRBJ2-7; D unclear. The CDR3 length is 10 residues. The germline V gene encodes CDR1 SNHLY and CDR2 FYNNEI. The chain's CDR3 is CASSEYERYF. For the CDR3, the DNA is TGTGCCAGCAGTGAATACGAGCGGTACTTC.

In this sample, this clonotype turned up a few times. This chain connects TRBV28 to TRBJ1-4; D ambiguous. There are 10 residues in the CDR3. Germline V gene sequence: CDR1 MDHEN, CDR2 SYDVKM. V lost 10 bases and J 8 bases, leaving 8 bases between the germline ends. The CDR3 nucleotides read TGTGCCATCCTAGGGGAAAAACTGTTTTTT. It codes for CAILGEKLFF.

V and J are TRBV7-8 and TRBJ2-5; 7 nucleotides agree with TRBD1. V shed 5 bases, J shed 10 bases, and the junction held 7 bases outside the gene matches. Per the germline V gene, CDR1 is SGHVS and CDR2 is FQNEAQ. CDR3 length equals 12 residues. The CDR3 reads CASSHPTGLQYF. CDR3 nucleotides: TGTGCCAGCAGCCACCCGACAGGGCTCCAGTACTTC.

This clonotype occurred many times. The CDR3 DNA follows: TGTGCCAGCAGCTTAGCGTCGAGGGGGTTGAATTCACCCCTCCACTTT. This translates into CASSLASRGLNSPLHF. V usage is TRBV7-8 and J usage is TRBJ1-6; maybe TRBD1 (6 bases). The CDR3 consists of 16 residues. CDR1 and CDR2 (germline): SGHVS, FQNEAQ. V was cut by 0 bases and J by 7 bases, with 13 bases left in between.

The V call is TRBV28, the J call TRBJ1-4; 11 bases map to TRBD1. The CDR3 contains 17 residues. V trimming: 5 bases; J trimming: 3 bases; junction bases outside the gene matches: 8. Germline V CDR1 and CDR2: MDHEN, SYDVKM. The CDR3 sequence: CASSPLGQGVANEKLFF. As DNA, the CDR3 is TGTGCCAGCAGTCCCTTGGGACAGGGGGTAGCTAATGAAAAACTGTTTTTT.

This clonotype was recorded at least ten times. The J gene is TRBJ1-6, the V gene TRBV24-1, with D tentatively TRBD1 (5 bases). Deletions cut 0 bases from V and 5 bases from J, with 16 bases between. This CDR3 is 18 amino acids long. CDR1 and CDR2 from the germline V gene are KGHDR and SFDVKD. The DNA for the CDR3 is TGTGCCACCAGTGATTTGGGTTCGGGACGAGGAAATAATTCACCCCTCCACTTT. Its protein is CATSDLGSGRGNNSPLHF.

This clonotype was observed at least ten times. This sequence joins TRBV20-1 and TRBJ1-5, with D possibly matching TRBD1 (5 bases). Germline V CDR1 and CDR2: DFQATT, SNEGSKA (reference sequence). The V end was cut by 2 bases, the J end by 3 bases, with 11 bases between. CDR3 length: 14 residues. The CDR3 DNA reads TGCAGTGCTAGACCCGCAGGGAACAATCAGCCCCAGCATTTT. Protein sequence: CSARPAGNNQPQHF.

The chain uses TRBV19 and TRBJ1-5; possible D gene TRBD1, 5 bases. The CDR3 is 16 residues long. CDR1 LNHDA and CDR2 SQIVND come from the germline V gene (reference sequence). V dropped 4 bases and J dropped 7 bases, with 20 bases sitting between them. This chain's CDR3 is CASSTTGASPWQPQHF. For the CDR3, the DNA is TGTGCCAGTAGTACCACCGGGGCCTCGCCCTGGCAGCCCCAGCATTTT.

The rearrangement uses TRBV5-1 and TRBJ1-4; tentatively, D is TRBD1 (5 bases). Germline V gene data show CDR1 as SGHRS and CDR2 as YFSETQ. V lost 4 bases to trimming and J lost 3 bases, with 13 bases between them. This CDR3 is 15 amino acids long. The CDR3: CASSIGTGANEKLFF. In DNA, the CDR3 is TGCGCCAGCAGCATCGGGACGGGAGCTAATGAAAAACTGTTTTTT.

The rearrangement joins TRBV20-1 to TRBJ2-4, with a possible D match to TRBD1 (8 bases). The V gene's germline CDR1 is DFQATT and CDR2 SNEGSKA (reference sequence). This CDR3 is 13 amino acids long. V was pared by 4 bases and J by 8 bases, with 15 bases between. The CDR3 spells CSATTGGADIQYF. In nucleotides, the CDR3 is TGCAGTGCTACCACAGGGGGGGCGGACATTCAGTACTTC.

This clonotype has just a few counts. J is TRBJ2-6 and V is TRBV27; unclear D gene. Germline V gene lookup returns CDR1 MNHEY and CDR2 SMNVEV (reference sequence). This CDR3 spans 16 amino acids. Trimming removed 4 bases at V and 0 bases at J, with 10 bases between. The CDR3 DNA follows: TGTGCCAGCAGTTCCCCTCTAGTCTCTGGGGCCAACGTCCTGACTTTC. It encodes CASSSPLVSGANVLTF.

The genes are TRBV19 and TRBJ2-1, with 11 bases matching TRBD2. This CDR3 contains 14 residues. With V trimmed by 4 bases and J by 9 bases, 5 bases remained unmatched. Per germline, CDR1 LNHDA and CDR2 SQIVND (reference sequence). The CDR3 loop is CASSKTSGSPEQFF. The CDR3 DNA sequence: TGTGCCAGTAGTAAAACTAGCGGGAGCCCTGAGCAGTTCTTC. The full variable domain, in which reference TRBV19 and TRBJ2-1 provide the parts outside the CDR3, is DGGITQSPKYLFRKEGQNVTLSCEQNLNHDAMYWYRQDPGQGLRLIYYSQIVNDFQKGDIAEGYSVSREKKESFPLTVTSAQKNPTAFYLCASSKTSGSPEQFFGPGTRLTVL.

The rearrangement links TRBV6-1 to TRBJ1-1, with D perhaps matching TRBD1 (5 bases). V lost 6 bases to trimming and J lost 0 bases, with 11 bases between them. The CDR3 loop spans 14 amino acids. CDR1 is MNHNS, CDR2 SASEGT, per germline. CDR3 sequence (DNA): TGTGCCAGCAGGACAGCGGGCGTGAACACTGAAGCTTTCTTT. Residues: CASRTAGVNTEAFF.